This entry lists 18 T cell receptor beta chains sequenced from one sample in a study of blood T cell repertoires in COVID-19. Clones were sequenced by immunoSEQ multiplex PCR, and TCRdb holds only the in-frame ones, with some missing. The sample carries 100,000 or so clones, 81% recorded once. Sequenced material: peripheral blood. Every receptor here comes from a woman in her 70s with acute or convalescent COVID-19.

The CDR3 DNA sequence: TGTGCCAGCAGCTTACTAGCGGGGGGGCCGTCCCTCAACTACGAGCAGTACTTC. Translated, it gives CASSLLAGGPSLNYEQYF. The rearrangement uses TRBV7-4 and TRBJ2-7; 12 bases line up with TRBD2. Germline CDR1 is SGHVT and CDR2 is SQSDAQ. V trimming: 2 bases; J trimming: 3 bases; junction bases outside the gene matches: 11. CDR3 length: 18 amino acids. The variable domain in full, with the rest retrieved from reference TRBV7-4 and TRBJ2-7, is GAGVSQSPRYKVAKRGRDVALRCDSISGHVTLYWYRQTLGQGSEVLTYSQSDAQRDKSGRPSGRFSAERPERSVSTLKIQRTEQGDSAVYLCASSLLAGGPSLNYEQYFGPGTRLTVT.

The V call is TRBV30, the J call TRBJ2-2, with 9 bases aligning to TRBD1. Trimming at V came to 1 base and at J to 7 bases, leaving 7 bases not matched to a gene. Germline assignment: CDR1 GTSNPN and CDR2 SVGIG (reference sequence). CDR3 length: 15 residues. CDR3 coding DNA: TGTGCCTGGAGTGCACGGACAGGGGAAGGCGGGGAGCTGTTTTTT. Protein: CAWSARTGEGGELFF.

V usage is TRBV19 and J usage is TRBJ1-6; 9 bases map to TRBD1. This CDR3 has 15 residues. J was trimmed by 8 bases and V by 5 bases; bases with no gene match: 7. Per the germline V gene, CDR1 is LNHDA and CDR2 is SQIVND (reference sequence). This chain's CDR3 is CASSPPGQGYSPLHF. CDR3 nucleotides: TGTGCCAGTAGTCCACCGGGACAGGGCTATTCACCCCTCCACTTT.

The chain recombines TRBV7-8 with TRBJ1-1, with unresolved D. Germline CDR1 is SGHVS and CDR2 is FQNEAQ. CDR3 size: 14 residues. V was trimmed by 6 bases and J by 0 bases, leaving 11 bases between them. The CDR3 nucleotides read TGTGCCAGCAGATCCCTCAACATGAACACTGAAGCTTTCTTT. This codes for CASRSLNMNTEAFF.

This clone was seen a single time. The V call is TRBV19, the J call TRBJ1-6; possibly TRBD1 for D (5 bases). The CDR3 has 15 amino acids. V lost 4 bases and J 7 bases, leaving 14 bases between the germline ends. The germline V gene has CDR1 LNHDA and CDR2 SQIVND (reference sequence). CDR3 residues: CASSTRPGENSPLHF. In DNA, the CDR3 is TGTGCCAGTAGTACCCGGCCGGGGGAAAATTCACCCCTCCACTTT. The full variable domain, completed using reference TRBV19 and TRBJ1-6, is DGGITQSPKYLFRKEGQNVTLSCEQNLNHDAMYWYRQDPGQGLRLIYYSQIVNDFQKGDIAEGYSVSREKKESFPLTVTSAQKNPTAFYLCASSTRPGENSPLHFGNGTRLTVT.

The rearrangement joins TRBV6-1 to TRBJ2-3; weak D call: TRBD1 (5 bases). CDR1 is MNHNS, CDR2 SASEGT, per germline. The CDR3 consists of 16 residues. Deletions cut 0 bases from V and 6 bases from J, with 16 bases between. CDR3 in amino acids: CASSEARQGLGDTQYF. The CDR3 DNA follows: TGTGCCAGCAGTGAAGCGCGTCAGGGCCTCGGGGATACGCAGTATTTT.

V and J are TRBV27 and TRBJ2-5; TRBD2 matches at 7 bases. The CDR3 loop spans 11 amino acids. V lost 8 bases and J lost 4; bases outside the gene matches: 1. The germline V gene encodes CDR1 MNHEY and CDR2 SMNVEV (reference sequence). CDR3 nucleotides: TGTGCCAGCGGACTAGTAGAGACCCAGTACTTC. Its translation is CASGLVETQYF.

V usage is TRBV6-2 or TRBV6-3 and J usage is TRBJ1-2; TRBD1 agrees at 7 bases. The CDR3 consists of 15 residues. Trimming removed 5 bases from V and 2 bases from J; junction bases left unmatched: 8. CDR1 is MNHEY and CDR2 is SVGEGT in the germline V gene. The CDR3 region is CASSIQGQHNYGYTF. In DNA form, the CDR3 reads TGTGCCAGCAGTATACAGGGACAGCACAACTATGGCTACACCTTC.

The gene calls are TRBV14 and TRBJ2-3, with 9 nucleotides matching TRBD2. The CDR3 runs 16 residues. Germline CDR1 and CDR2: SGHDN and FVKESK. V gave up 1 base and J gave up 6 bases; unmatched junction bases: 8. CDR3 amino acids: CASSQVGGRAADTQYF. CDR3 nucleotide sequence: TGTGCCAGCAGCCAAGTTGGCGGGAGGGCCGCTGATACGCAGTATTTT.

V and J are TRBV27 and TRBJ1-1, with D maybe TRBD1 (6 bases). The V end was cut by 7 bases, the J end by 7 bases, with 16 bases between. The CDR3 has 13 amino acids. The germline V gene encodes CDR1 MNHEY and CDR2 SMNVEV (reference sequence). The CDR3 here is CASTSGGRGEAFF. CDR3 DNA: TGTGCCAGCACTTCTGGGGGCCGTGGTGAAGCTTTCTTT.

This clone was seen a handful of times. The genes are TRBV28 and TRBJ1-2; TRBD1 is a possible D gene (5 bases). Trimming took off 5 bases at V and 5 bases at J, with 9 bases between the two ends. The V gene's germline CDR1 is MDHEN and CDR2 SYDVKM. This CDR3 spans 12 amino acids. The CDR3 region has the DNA TGTGCCAGCAGTGGGGCGCGATATGGCTACACCTTC. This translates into CASSGARYGYTF.

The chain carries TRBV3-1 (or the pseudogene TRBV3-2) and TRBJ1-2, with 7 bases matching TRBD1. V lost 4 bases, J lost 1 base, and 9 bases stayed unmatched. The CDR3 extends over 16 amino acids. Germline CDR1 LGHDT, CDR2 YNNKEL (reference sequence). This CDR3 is CASSRTGSHYNYGYTF. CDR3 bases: TGTGCCAGCAGCCGGACAGGTTCTCACTATAACTATGGCTACACCTTC.

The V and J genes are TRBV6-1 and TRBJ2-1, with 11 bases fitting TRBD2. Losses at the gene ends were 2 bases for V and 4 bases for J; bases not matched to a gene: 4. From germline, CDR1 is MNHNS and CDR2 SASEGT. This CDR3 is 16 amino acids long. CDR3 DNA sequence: TGTGCCAGCAGTGAAACTAGCGGGAGTACGTACAATGAGCAGTTCTTC. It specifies CASSETSGSTYNEQFF.

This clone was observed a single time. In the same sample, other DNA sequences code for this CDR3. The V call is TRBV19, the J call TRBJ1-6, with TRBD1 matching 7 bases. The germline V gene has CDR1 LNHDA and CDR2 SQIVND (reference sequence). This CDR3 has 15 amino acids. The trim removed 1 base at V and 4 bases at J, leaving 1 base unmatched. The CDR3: CASSIAQGYNSPLHF. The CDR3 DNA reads TGTGCCAGTAGTATAGCACAGGGGTATAATTCACCCCTCCACTTT.

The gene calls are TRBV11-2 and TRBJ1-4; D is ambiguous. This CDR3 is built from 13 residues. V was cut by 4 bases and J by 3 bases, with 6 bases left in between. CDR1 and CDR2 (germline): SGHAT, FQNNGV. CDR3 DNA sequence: TGTGCCAGCAGCTCCGACTCTAATGAAAAACTGTTTTTT. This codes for CASSSDSNEKLFF.

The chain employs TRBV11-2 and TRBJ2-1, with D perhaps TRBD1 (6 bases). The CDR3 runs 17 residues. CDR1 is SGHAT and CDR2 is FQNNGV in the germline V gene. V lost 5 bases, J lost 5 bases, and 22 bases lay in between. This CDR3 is CASSPSDRSIVDNEQFF. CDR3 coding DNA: TGTGCCAGCAGCCCCTCGGACAGATCTATCGTTGACAATGAGCAGTTCTTC.

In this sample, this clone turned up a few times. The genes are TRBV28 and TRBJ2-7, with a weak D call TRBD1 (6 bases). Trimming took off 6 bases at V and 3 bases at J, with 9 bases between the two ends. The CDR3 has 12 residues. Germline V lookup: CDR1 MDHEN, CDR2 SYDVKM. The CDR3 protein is CASRKQGYEQYF. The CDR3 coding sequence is TGTGCCAGCAGAAAACAGGGCTACGAGCAGTACTTC.

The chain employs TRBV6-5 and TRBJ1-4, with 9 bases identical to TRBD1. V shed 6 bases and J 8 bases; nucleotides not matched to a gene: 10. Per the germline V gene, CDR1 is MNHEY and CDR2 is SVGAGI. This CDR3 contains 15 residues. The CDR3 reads CASSRTGGGTEKLFF. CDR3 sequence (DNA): TGTGCCAGCAGCCGTACAGGGGGCGGTACAGAAAAACTGTTTTTT.